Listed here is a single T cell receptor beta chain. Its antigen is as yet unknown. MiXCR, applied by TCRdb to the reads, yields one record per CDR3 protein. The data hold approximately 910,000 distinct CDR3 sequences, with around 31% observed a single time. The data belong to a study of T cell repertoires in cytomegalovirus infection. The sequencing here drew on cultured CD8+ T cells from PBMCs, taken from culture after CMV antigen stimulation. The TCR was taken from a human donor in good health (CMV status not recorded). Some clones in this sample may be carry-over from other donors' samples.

The CDR3 DNA reads as TGTGCCAGCAGTCTCGACGAAAACATTCAGTACTTC. It translates to CASSLDENIQYF. The V and J genes are TRBV6-2 or TRBV6-3 and TRBJ2-4; D gene uncertain. Trimming pared 5 bases from V and 5 bases from J, leaving 7 bases between. Looked up from germline, CDR1 is MNHEY and CDR2 is SVGEGT. CDR3 size: 12 residues.